This T cell receptor (beta chain) was recorded in a study of blood T cell repertoires in COVID-19. Authors' data handling: How many nucleated cells were present was estimated from reference gene primer amplification. Clones were sequenced by immunoSEQ multiplex PCR, and TCRdb holds only the in-frame ones, with some missing. V, J and clone size are those of that table, while D and trimming were read from the DNA. Of approximately 120,000 clones in the sample, approximately 87% were seen once. The CDR3 is 13 residues long. Germline values: CDR1 LNHDA, CDR2 SQIVND (reference sequence). The trim removed 11 bases at V and 5 bases at J, leaving 10 bases unmatched. This clone showed up just once.

The sequencing input was peripheral blood. This TCR was recovered from a woman between 50 and 59 years old with acute or convalescent COVID-19. This chain links TRBV19 with TRBJ1-2; 8 positions agree with TRBD1. The CDR3 is CAGYRTGSYGYTF. The CDR3 region has the DNA TGTGCCGGGTACAGGACAGGGAGTTATGGCTACACCTTC.